This TCR beta chain was retrieved from a study of T cells in Graves' hyperthyroidism and ophthalmopathy. Study-level findings and limits: A median roughly 6.6 months before onset, the model predicted ophthalmopathy. Blood shared most expanded thyroid clonotypes above 0.001.

This clonotype was observed at least ten times. Its antigen is unknown. Ophthalmopathy cases scored 3 or more on the Clinical Activity Score and 4 or more on NOSPECS grade, with duration below 3 months. Fresh peripheral blood, 8 to 10 ml of it, supplied the PBMCs. Amplification yielded TCR beta CDR3 regions, with RNA transcripts as the source. The HTBI set primed first-round TCR CDR3 RT-PCR. MiXCR was run by TCRdb on the multiplex PCR reads, yielding one entry per CDR3 protein. The sample gives hundreds of thousands of distinct CDR3 sequences, approximately 15% of which show up once; around 3.5% is in the top ten. Trimming pared 2 bases from V and 4 bases from J, leaving 9 bases between. The germline CDR1 and CDR2 sequences are SGHRS and YFSETQ. This CDR3 is 13 amino acids long.

Sequencing used blood. The J gene is TRBJ1-1, the V gene TRBV5-1; possibly TRBD1 for D (5 bases). The sequence derives from a woman in her thirties or forties with Graves' ophthalmopathy. The CDR3 DNA sequence: TGCGCCAGCAGCTTCGAGGGGTCCACTGAAGCTTTCTTT. It encodes CASSFEGSTEAFF. The full variable domain, its missing parts supplied by reference TRBV5-1 and TRBJ1-1, is KAGVTQTPRYLIKTRGQQVTLSCSPISGHRSVSWYQQTPGQGLQFLFEYFSETQRNKGNFPGRFSGRQFSNSRSEMNVSTLELGDSALYLCASSFEGSTEAFFGQGTRLTVV.